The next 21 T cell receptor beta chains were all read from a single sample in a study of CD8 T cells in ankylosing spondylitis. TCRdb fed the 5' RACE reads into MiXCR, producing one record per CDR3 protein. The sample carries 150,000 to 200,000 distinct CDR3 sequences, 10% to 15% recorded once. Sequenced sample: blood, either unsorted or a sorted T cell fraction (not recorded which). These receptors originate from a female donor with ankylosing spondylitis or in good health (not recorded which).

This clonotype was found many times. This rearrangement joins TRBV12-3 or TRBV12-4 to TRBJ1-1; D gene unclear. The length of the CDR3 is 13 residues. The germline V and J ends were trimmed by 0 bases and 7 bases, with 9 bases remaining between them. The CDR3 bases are TGTGCCAGCAGTTTAGCTGAGTACGGTGAAGCTTTCTTT. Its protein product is CASSLAEYGEAFF.

The CDR3 region is CATSDSGQHNEQFF. The CDR3 coding sequence is TGTGCCACCAGTGACTCAGGACAGCACAATGAGCAGTTCTTC. The chain is built from TRBV24-1 and TRBJ2-1; D perhaps matches TRBD1 (6 bases). Germline V gives CDR1 KGHDR, CDR2 SFDVKD. The CDR3 loop spans 14 amino acids. Trimming shortened V by 4 bases and J by 5 bases, and 11 bases separated the two germline ends.

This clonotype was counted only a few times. The CDR3 loop is CASSLRGGLSYEQYF. The CDR3, as DNA: TGTGCCAGTAGTCTGAGGGGGGGGCTTTCCTACGAGCAGTACTTC. V is TRBV19 and J is TRBJ2-7; TRBD2 is a possible D gene (7 bases). The CDR3 runs 15 residues. Trimming left V 5 bases short and J 1 base short, with 15 bases between. Germline V lookup: CDR1 LNHDA, CDR2 SQIVND (reference sequence).

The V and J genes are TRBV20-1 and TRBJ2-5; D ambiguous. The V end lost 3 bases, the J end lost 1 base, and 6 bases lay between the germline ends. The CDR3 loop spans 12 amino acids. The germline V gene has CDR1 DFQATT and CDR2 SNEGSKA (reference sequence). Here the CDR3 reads CSARVPQETQYF. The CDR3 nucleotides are TGCAGTGCTAGGGTCCCCCAAGAGACCCAGTACTTC.

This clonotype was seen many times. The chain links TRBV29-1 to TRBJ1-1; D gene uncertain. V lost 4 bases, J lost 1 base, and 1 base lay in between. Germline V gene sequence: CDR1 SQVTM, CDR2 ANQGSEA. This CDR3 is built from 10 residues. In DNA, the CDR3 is TGCAGCGTTGGGAACACTGAAGCTTTCTTT. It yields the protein CSVGNTEAFF.

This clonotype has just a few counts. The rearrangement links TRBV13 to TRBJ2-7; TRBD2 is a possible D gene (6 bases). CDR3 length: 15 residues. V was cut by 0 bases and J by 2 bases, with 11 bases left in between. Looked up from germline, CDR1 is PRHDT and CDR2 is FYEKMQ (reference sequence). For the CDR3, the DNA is TGTGCCAGCAGCTTAGGAACGGGGGAGACCTACGAGCAGTACTTC. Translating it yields CASSLGTGETYEQYF. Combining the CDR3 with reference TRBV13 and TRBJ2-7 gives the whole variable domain AAGVIQSPRHLIKEKRETATLKCYPIPRHDTVYWYQQGPGQDPQFLISFYEKMQSDKGSIPDRFSAQQFSDYHSELNMSSLELGDSALYFCASSLGTGETYEQYFGPGTRLTVT.

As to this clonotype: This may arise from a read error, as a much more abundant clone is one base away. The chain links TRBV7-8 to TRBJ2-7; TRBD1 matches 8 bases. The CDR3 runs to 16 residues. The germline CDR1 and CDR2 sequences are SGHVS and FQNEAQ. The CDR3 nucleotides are TGTGCCAGCAGCTTAGCCCGGACAGGGCACTCCTACGCGCAGTACTTC. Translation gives CASSLARTGHSYAQYF.

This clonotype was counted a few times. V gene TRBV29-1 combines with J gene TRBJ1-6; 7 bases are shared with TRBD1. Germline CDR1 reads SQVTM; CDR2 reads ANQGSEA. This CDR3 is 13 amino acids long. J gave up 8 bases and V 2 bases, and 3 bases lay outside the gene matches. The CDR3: CSVEPRGDSPLHF. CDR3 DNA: TGCAGCGTTGAACCCAGGGGGGATTCACCCCTCCACTTT.

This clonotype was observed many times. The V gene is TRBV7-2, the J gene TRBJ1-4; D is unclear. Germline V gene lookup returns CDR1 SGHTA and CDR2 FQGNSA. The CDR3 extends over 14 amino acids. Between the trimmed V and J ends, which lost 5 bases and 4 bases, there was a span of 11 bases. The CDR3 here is CASSPGGLNEKLFF. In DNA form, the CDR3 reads TGTGCCAGCAGCCCAGGTGGCCTTAATGAAAAACTGTTTTTT.

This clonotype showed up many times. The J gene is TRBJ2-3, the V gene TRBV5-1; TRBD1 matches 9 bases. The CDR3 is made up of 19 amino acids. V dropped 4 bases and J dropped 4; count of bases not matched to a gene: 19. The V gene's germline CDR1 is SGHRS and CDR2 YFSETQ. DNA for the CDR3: TGCGCCAGCAGCCGCGCCTTAATTCCGGGACAGGGAGGTGCAGATACGCAGTATTTT. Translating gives CASSRALIPGQGGADTQYF. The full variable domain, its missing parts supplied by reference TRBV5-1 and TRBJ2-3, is KAGVTQTPRYLIKTRGQQVTLSCSPISGHRSVSWYQQTPGQGLQFLFEYFSETQRNKGNFPGRFSGRQFSNSRSEMNVSTLELGDSALYLCASSRALIPGQGGADTQYFGPGTRLTVL.

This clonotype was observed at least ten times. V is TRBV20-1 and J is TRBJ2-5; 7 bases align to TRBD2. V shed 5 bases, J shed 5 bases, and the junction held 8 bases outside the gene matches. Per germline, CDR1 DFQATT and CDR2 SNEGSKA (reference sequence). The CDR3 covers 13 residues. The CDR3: CSAPVAGRETQYF. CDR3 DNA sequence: TGCAGTGCTCCCGTAGCGGGCCGGGAGACCCAGTACTTC.

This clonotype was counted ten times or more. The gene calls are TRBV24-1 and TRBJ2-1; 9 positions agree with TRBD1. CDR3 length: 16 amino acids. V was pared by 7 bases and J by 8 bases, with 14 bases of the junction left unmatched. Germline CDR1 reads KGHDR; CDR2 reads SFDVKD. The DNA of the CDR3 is TGTGCCACCAGCCATCCCTCCGGGACAGGGAGGCATGAGCAGTTCTTC. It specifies CATSHPSGTGRHEQFF.

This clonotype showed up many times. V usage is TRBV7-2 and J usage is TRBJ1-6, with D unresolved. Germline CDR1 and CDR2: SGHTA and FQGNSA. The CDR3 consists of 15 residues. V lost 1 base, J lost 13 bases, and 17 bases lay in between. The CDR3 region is CASSLVAPRHLPLHF. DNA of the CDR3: TGTGCCAGCAGCTTAGTAGCACCAAGGCATCTCCCCCTCCACTTT.

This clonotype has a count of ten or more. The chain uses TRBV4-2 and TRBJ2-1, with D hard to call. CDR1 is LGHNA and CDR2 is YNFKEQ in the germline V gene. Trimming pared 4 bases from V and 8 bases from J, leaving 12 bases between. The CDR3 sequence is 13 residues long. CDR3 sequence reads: CASSLGSLDEQFF. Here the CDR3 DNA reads TGTGCCAGCAGCCTCGGGTCCTTAGATGAGCAGTTCTTC.

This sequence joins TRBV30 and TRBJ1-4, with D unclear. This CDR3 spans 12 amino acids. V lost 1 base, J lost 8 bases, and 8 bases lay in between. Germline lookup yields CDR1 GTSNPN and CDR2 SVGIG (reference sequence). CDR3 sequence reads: CAWSAVLEKLFF. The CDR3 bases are TGTGCCTGGAGTGCCGTTCTAGAAAAACTGTTTTTT. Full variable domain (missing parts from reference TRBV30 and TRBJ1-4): SQTIHQWPATLVQPVGSPLSLECTVEGTSNPNLYWYRQAAGRGLQLLFYSVGIGQISSEVPQNLSASRPQDRQFILSSKKLLLSDSGFYLCAWSAVLEKLFFGSGTQLSVL.

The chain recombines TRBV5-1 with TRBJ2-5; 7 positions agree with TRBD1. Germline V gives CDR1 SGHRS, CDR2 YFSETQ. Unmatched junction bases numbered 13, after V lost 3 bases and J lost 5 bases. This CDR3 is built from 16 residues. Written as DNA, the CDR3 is TGCGCCAGCAGCTCTAGACAGACAGGGTATGGGGAGACCCAGTACTTC. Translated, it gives CASSSRQTGYGETQYF.

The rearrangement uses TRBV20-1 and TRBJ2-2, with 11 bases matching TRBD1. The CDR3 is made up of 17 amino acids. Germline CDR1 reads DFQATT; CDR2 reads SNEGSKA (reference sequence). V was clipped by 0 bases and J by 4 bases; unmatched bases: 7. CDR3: CSARDPDRGLGTGELFF. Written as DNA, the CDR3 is TGCAGTGCTAGAGACCCGGACAGGGGGCTTGGCACCGGGGAGCTGTTTTTT.

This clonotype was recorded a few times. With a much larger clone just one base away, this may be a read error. CDR3 in amino acids: CSAGTRGYNEQFF. The CDR3, as DNA: TGCAGCGCAGGGACTCGCGGCTACAATGAGCAGTTCTTC. The chain couples TRBV29-1 to TRBJ2-1; possible D gene TRBD2, 6 bases. Germline values: CDR1 SQVTM, CDR2 ANQGSEA. This CDR3 region has 13 residues. The V gene lost 7 bases and the J gene lost 3 bases, with 13 bases spanning the gap.

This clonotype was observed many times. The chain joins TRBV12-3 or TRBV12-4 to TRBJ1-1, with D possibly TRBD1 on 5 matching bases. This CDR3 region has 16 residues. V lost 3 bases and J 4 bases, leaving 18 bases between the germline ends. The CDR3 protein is CASSLDGATAGTEAFF. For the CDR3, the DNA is TGTGCCAGCAGTTTGGATGGGGCCACGGCGGGCACTGAAGCTTTCTTT.

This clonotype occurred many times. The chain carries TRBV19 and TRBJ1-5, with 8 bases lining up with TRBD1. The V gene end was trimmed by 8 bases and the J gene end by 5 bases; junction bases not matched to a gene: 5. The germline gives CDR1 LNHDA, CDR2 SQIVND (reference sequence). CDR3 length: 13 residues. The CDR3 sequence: CASDQGADQPQHF. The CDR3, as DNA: TGTGCCAGTGACCAGGGGGCAGATCAGCCCCAGCATTTT.

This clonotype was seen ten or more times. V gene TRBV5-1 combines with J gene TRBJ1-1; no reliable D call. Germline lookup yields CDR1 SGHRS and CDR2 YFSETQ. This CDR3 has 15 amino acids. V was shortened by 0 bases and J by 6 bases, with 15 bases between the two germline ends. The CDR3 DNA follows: TGCGCCAGCAGCTTGGGGGCTCGTTGGGGTTCTGAAGCTTTCTTT. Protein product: CASSLGARWGSEAFF.